One TCR beta chain is described in this entry. This specimen belongs to a study of CD8 T cells in Susac syndrome. cDNA came from around 0.5 to 1 ug RNA primed by random hexamers. With immunoSEQ multiplex PCR, TCR beta CDR3 was amplified across 54 Vbeta and 13 Jbeta. One entry per CDR3 protein, called by TCRdb with MiXCR from the immunoSEQ multiplex PCR reads. The table has around 160,000 distinct CDR3 sequences, around 94% seen once. TCR beta was sequenced from blood CD8+ and CD4+ T cells. Controls matched for sex and age were healthy donors. This TCR came from a human donor in good health. Specimen: CD4+ T cells from PBMCs.

The CDR3 nucleotides read TGCAGTGCTGAACCGGGGGTTGGCACAGATACGCAGTATTTT. Protein: CSAEPGVGTDTQYF. The chain employs TRBV20-1 and TRBJ2-3; tentative D call: TRBD2 (6 bases). The CDR3 spans 14 residues. The germline V gene encodes CDR1 DFQATT and CDR2 SNEGSKA (reference sequence). The V and J ends lost 5 bases and 1 base respectively, with 13 bases between them.